This is a list of T cell receptor beta chains from one sample in a study of blood T cell repertoires in COVID-19. Assay used: immunoSEQ multiplex PCR; TCRdb lists only in-frame clones, some missing. This table holds around 380,000 clones, 81% found once. Material for sequencing was peripheral blood. Receptors originate from a human donor with acute or convalescent COVID-19. The donor label of this sample is uncertain. Both conserved end residues are part of each CDR3. A D gene is named only where the DNA matches it firmly. Size is omitted from some rows. Given values are once, few, many or a class for expanded clones.

CDR3 protein: CASSYGGTGANVLTF
CDR3 DNA: TGTGCCAGCAGCTACGGAGGGACTGGGGCCAACGTCCTGACTTTC
V gene: TRBV11-2
clone size: NA
J gene: TRBJ2-6
D gene: NA

CDR3 protein: CASSLITGGVTEAFF
CDR3 DNA: TGTGCCAGCAGCCTTATCACAGGGGGCGTCACTGAAGCTTTCTTT
V gene: TRBV11-2
clone size: NA
J gene: TRBJ1-1
D gene: TRBD1

CDR3 protein: CASSRQGLNEQYF
CDR3 DNA: TGTGCCAGCAGTCGACAGGGGCTAAACGAGCAGTACTTC
V gene: TRBV28
clone size: NA
J gene: TRBJ2-7
D gene: TRBD1

CDR3 protein: CASSQARGAGNEQFF
CDR3 DNA: TGTGCCAGCAGCCAAGCGCGAGGAGCGGGGAATGAGCAGTTCTTC
V gene: TRBV14
clone size: once
J gene: TRBJ2-1
D gene: TRBD2

CDR3 protein: CASNSGGLSNQPQHF
CDR3 DNA: TGTGCCAGCAATAGCGGGGGTCTGAGCAATCAGCCCCAGCATTTT
V gene: TRBV2
clone size: NA
J gene: TRBJ1-5
D gene: NA

CDR3 protein: CATSDPRTPGDEQFF
CDR3 DNA: TGTGCCACCAGTGATCCAAGGACCCCGGGGGATGAGCAGTTCTTC
V gene: TRBV24-1
clone size: NA
J gene: TRBJ2-1
D gene: NA

CDR3 protein: CASSTSGTGGETQYF
CDR3 DNA: TGTGCCAGCAGTACCTCCGGGACAGGGGGAGAGACCCAGTACTTC
V gene: TRBV28
clone size: NA
J gene: TRBJ2-5
D gene: TRBD1

CDR3 protein: CASSGGGLAGAEQFF
CDR3 DNA: TGTGCCAGCAGCGGTGGCGGACTAGCGGGGGCTGAGCAGTTCTTC
V gene: TRBV9
clone size: NA
J gene: TRBJ2-1
D gene: TRBD2

CDR3 protein: CASKRTGNNQPQHF
CDR3 DNA: TGTGCCAGCAAGAGGACAGGGAACAATCAGCCCCAGCATTTT
V gene: TRBV2
clone size: NA
J gene: TRBJ1-5
D gene: TRBD1

CDR3 protein: CASSYDRDGYGYTF
CDR3 DNA: TGTGCCAGCAGTTACGACAGGGACGGCTATGGCTACACCTTC
V gene: TRBV6-5
clone size: NA
J gene: TRBJ1-2
D gene: TRBD1

CDR3 protein: CSVDRADITEAFF
CDR3 DNA: TGCAGCGTTGACAGGGCGGACATCACTGAAGCTTTCTTT
V gene: TRBV29-1
clone size: NA
J gene: TRBJ1-1
D gene: NA

CDR3 protein: CASSELGALGNTIYF
CDR3 DNA: TGTGCCAGCAGTGAACTTGGGGCCTTAGGAAACACCATATATTTT
V gene: TRBV2
clone size: NA
J gene: TRBJ1-3
D gene: NA

CDR3 protein: CASSLGSIGAGQQETQYF
CDR3 DNA: TGCGCCAGCAGCTTGGGGTCCATTGGGGCAGGGCAACAAGAGACCCAGTACTTC
V gene: TRBV5-1
clone size: NA
J gene: TRBJ2-5
D gene: NA

CDR3 protein: CASSKDRGYTEAFF
CDR3 DNA: TGTGCCAGCAGCAAAGACAGGGGGTACACTGAAGCTTTCTTT
V gene: TRBV5-6
clone size: few
J gene: TRBJ1-1
D gene: TRBD1

CDR3 protein: CSGVQGASYNEQFF
CDR3 DNA: TGCAGCGGGGTACAGGGGGCCTCCTACAATGAGCAGTTCTTC
V gene: TRBV29-1
clone size: NA
J gene: TRBJ2-1
D gene: TRBD1

CDR3 protein: CASSVYRATEAFF
CDR3 DNA: TGTGCCAGTAGTGTTTACAGGGCTACTGAAGCTTTCTTT
V gene: TRBV19
clone size: NA
J gene: TRBJ1-1
D gene: NA

CDR3 protein: CASRGQVLNTEAFF
CDR3 DNA: TGTGCCAGCAGGGGACAGGTGTTGAACACTGAAGCTTTCTTT
V gene: TRBV6-5
clone size: NA
J gene: TRBJ1-1
D gene: TRBD1

CDR3 protein: CAIGRGSNGYTF
CDR3 DNA: TGTGCCATCGGTCGGGGATCGAATGGCTACACCTTC
V gene: TRBV28
clone size: NA
J gene: TRBJ1-2
D gene: NA

CDR3 protein: CAWRGDSRNQPQHF
CDR3 DNA: TGTGCCTGGAGGGGGGACAGTCGGAATCAGCCCCAGCATTTT
V gene: TRBV30
clone size: NA
J gene: TRBJ1-5
D gene: TRBD1

CDR3 protein: CASRPGGNGKLFF
CDR3 DNA: TGTGCCAGCAGACCCGGGGGAAATGGAAAACTGTTTTTT
V gene: TRBV7-8
clone size: NA
J gene: TRBJ1-4
D gene: NA

CDR3 protein: CASSLGASGRAFHREQFF
CDR3 DNA: TGTGCCAGCAGCTTAGGGGCTAGCGGGAGGGCCTTCCACCGCGAGCAGTTCTTC
V gene: TRBV7-9
clone size: NA
J gene: TRBJ2-1
D gene: TRBD2

CDR3 protein: CAARQGATTGELFF
CDR3 DNA: TGTGCCGCGAGACAGGGGGCGACGACCGGGGAGCTGTTTTTT
V gene: TRBV30
clone size: NA
J gene: TRBJ2-2
D gene: TRBD1

CDR3 protein: CASSLNRGLIAFF
CDR3 DNA: TGTGCCAGCAGTTTAAACAGAGGGCTTATAGCTTTCTTT
V gene: TRBV27
clone size: NA
J gene: TRBJ1-1
D gene: NA

CDR3 protein: CASSLEKGLGLGETQYF
CDR3 DNA: TGCGCCAGCAGCTTGGAGAAAGGACTTGGGCTCGGGGAGACCCAGTACTTC
V gene: TRBV5-1
clone size: NA
J gene: TRBJ2-5
D gene: NA

CDR3 protein: CASSFGYHNSPLHF
CDR3 DNA: TGTGCCAGCAGCTTCGGGTATCATAATTCACCCCTCCACTTT
V gene: TRBV27
clone size: NA
J gene: TRBJ1-6
D gene: NA

CDR3 protein: CASSPQAGPTDTQYF
CDR3 DNA: TGTGCCAGCAGCCCCCAAGCTGGGCCCACAGATACGCAGTATTTT
V gene: TRBV9
clone size: NA
J gene: TRBJ2-3
D gene: NA

CDR3 protein: CASQGFTEAFF
CDR3 DNA: TGTGCCAGCCAGGGGTTCACTGAAGCTTTCTTT
V gene: TRBV2
clone size: NA
J gene: TRBJ1-1
D gene: NA

CDR3 protein: CASSGAAGTGTTRNTEAFF
CDR3 DNA: TGTGCCAGCAGTGGGGCCGCCGGGACAGGGACGACCCGGAACACTGAAGCTTTCTTT
V gene: TRBV28
clone size: NA
J gene: TRBJ1-1
D gene: TRBD1

CDR3 protein: CASSTGLKPQPQHF
CDR3 DNA: TGTGCCAGTAGTACGGGACTGAAACCTCAGCCCCAGCATTTT
V gene: TRBV19
clone size: NA
J gene: TRBJ1-5
D gene: NA

CDR3 protein: CASSLVGVGGATDNEQFF
CDR3 DNA: TGTGCCAGCAGCTTAGTCGGCGTAGGGGGAGCTACAGACAATGAGCAGTTCTTC
V gene: TRBV11-2
clone size: NA
J gene: TRBJ2-1
D gene: NA

CDR3 protein: CASSFGGQNTEAFF
CDR3 DNA: TGTGCCAGCAGCTTCGGGGGTCAGAACACTGAAGCTTTCTTT
V gene: TRBV5-4
clone size: once
J gene: TRBJ1-1
D gene: NA

CDR3 protein: CASSMPGLAPGLGPYEQFF
CDR3 DNA: TGTGCCAGTAGTATGCCCGGACTAGCGCCGGGGTTGGGTCCGTATGAGCAGTTCTTC
V gene: TRBV19
clone size: NA
J gene: TRBJ2-1
D gene: TRBD2